The T cell receptor beta chain described here comes from a study of cytomegalovirus exposure and HLA in healthy donors. General study points: Apparent HLA restriction characterized most CMV-associated TCR beta chains in a later analysis. A link between a missense DCLRE1C variant and TCR beta V- and J-gene trimming emerged from a later analysis. According to the study, about 180 TCR beta chains were cytomegalovirus-associated. Most TCR sequences were uncommon, yet certain public TCRs appeared in many donors.

The PCR employed 60 Vbeta primers together with 13 Jbeta primers. Clones were read by immunoSEQ multiplex PCR, and TCRdb kept only the in-frame ones, dropping some. The sample includes roughly 180,000 clones, approximately 86% of them seen just once. As regards this clone: The antigen is not known.

Sequencing was carried out using PBMCs. The clonotype comes from a male donor in good health and CMV-seronegative.

CDR3 amino acids: CASSFILESGSPNEQFF. The CDR3 coding sequence is TGTGCCAGCAGCTTTATCCTTGAGAGCGGGAGTCCGAATGAGCAGTTCTTC. The chain joins TRBV5-8 to TRBJ2-1, with 8 bases fitting TRBD2. In germline, CDR1 is SGHTS, CDR2 YDEGEE. Unmatched junction bases numbered 14, after V lost 2 bases and J lost 7 bases. The CDR3 spans 17 residues.